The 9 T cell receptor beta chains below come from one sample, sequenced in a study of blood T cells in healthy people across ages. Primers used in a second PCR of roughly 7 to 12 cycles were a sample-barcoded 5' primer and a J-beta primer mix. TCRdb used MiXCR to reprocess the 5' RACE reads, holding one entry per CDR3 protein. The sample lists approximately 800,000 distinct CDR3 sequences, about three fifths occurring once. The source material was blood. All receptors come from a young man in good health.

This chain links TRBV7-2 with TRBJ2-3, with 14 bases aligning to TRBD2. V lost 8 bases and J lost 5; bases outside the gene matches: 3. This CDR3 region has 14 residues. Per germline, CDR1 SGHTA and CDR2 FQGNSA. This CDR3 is CASRLAGGQDTQYF. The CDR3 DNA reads TGTGCCAGCCGACTAGCGGGGGGGCAAGATACGCAGTATTTT.

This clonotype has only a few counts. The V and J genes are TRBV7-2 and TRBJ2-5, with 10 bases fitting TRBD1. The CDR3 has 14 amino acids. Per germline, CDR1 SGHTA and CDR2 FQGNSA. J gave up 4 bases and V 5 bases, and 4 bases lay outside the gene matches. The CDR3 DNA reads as TGTGCCAGCAGCACGACAGGGGGCAGAGAGACCCAGTACTTC. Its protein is CASSTTGGRETQYF.

This chain's CDR3 is CASSTRQGAGNTIYF. CDR3 DNA: TGTGCCAGCAGCACCAGACAGGGTGCGGGAAACACCATATATTTT. The chain employs TRBV7-2 and TRBJ1-3; 7 bases map to TRBD1. Germline assignment: CDR1 SGHTA and CDR2 FQGNSA. V dropped 5 bases and J dropped 4; count of bases not matched to a gene: 8. The CDR3 loop spans 15 amino acids.

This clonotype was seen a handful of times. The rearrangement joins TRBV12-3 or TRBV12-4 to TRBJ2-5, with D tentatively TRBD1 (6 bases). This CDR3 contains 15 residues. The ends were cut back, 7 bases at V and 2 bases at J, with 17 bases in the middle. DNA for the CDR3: TGTGCCAGCACCCCATCAGGGGCACCTCAAGAGACCCAGTACTTC. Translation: CASTPSGAPQETQYF.

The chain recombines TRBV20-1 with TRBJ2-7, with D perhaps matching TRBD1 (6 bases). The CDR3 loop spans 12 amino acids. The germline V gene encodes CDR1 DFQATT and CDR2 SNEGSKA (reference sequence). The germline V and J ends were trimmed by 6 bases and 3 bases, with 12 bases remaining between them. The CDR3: CSALTGNYEQYF. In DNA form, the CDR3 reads TGCAGTGCCCTGACAGGAAACTACGAGCAGTACTTC.

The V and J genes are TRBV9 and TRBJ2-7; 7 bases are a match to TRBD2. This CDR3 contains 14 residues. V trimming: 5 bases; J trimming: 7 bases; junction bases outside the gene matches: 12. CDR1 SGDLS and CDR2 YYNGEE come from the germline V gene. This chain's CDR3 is CASSDRTSSDEQYF. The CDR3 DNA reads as TGTGCCAGCAGTGATAGGACTAGTAGCGATGAGCAGTACTTC.

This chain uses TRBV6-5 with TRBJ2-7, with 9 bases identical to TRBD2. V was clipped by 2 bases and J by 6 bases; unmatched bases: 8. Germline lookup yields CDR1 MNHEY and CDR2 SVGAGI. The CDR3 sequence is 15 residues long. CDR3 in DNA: TGTGCCAGCAGTTACGAGGGACTAGCAATTTCCGAGCAGTACTTC. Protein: CASSYEGLAISEQYF.

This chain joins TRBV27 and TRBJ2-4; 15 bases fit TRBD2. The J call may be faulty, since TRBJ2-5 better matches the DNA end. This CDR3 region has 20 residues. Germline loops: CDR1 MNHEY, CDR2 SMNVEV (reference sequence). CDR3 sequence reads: CASSRDSGTSGRFPRETQYF. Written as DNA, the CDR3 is TGTGCCAGCAGCCGGGACAGCGGGACTAGCGGGAGGTTCCCACGAGAGACCCAGTACTTC.

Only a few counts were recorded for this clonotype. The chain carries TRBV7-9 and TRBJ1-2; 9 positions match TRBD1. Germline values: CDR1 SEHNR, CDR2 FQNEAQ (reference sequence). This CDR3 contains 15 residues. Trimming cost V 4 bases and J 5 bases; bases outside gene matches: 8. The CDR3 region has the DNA TGTGCCAGCAGCTCGTGGGACAGGGAAGGGTATGGCTACACCTTC. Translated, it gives CASSSWDREGYGYTF.